Below, 16 T cell receptor beta chains from the same sample are listed, as sequenced in a study of T cells after yellow fever vaccination. TCRdb processed the 5' RACE reads anew with MiXCR; each CDR3 protein has one entry. The data show about 340,000 distinct CDR3 sequences, roughly an eighth seen once. The sample here was CD4+ T cells sorted from PBMCs, taken 15 days after the yellow fever booster vaccination. These receptors all stem from a man aged 18 to 29 who received the YFV17D yellow fever vaccine.

The rearrangement links TRBV7-6 to TRBJ1-6; weak D call: TRBD1 (6 bases). The germline gives CDR1 SGHVS, CDR2 FNYEAQ. This CDR3 has 16 amino acids. V shed 5 bases and J shed 1 base, with 12 bases lying between them. CDR3 amino acids: CASSQGGASYNSPLHF. CDR3 DNA sequence: TGTGCCAGCAGCCAAGGGGGGGCGTCCTATAATTCACCCCTCCACTTT.

This clonotype was counted between two and nine times. The rearrangement uses TRBV20-1 and TRBJ1-5; D is perhaps TRBD1 (5 bases). CDR1 is DFQATT and CDR2 is SNEGSKA in the germline V gene (reference sequence). Trimming removed 0 bases from V and 7 bases from J, with 10 bases in between. CDR3 size: 13 residues. The CDR3 DNA reads as TGCAGTGCTAGAGAGGGCAGGGTGCAGCCCCAGCATTTT. It codes for CSAREGRVQPQHF.

This chain links TRBV10-1 with TRBJ2-1; 7 bases match TRBD2. The germline V gene has CDR1 WNHNN and CDR2 SYGVQD (reference sequence). The V and J ends lost 6 bases and 5 bases, in that order; junction bases with no gene match: 4. The CDR3 spans 13 residues. The DNA of the CDR3 is TGCGCCAGCAGCGCCGGGGGGAACAATGAGCAGTTCTTC. This sequence encodes CASSAGGNNEQFF.

This clonotype came up a few times. V gene TRBV20-1 combines with J gene TRBJ2-5; D is perhaps TRBD2 (5 bases). V lost 3 bases, J lost 4 bases, and 9 bases lay in between. CDR1 and CDR2 (germline): DFQATT, SNEGSKA (reference sequence). The CDR3 runs 12 residues. The CDR3 is CSARSRGETQYF. CDR3 nucleotides: TGCAGTGCTAGGTCCCGGGGAGAGACCCAGTACTTC.

By proportion, this clonotype is medium-sized. This chain uses TRBV12-3 or TRBV12-4 with TRBJ1-1; 8 bases align to TRBD1. After removal of 7 bases from V and 7 bases from J, the junction contained 14 bases not matched to a gene. This CDR3 region has 15 residues. CDR3 residues: CASTRPGQGENEAFF. Written as DNA, the CDR3 is TGTGCCAGCACCAGGCCCGGACAGGGTGAAAATGAAGCTTTCTTT.

The chain combines TRBV29-1 with TRBJ2-1; D tentatively fits TRBD1 or TRBD2 (6 bases each). V was cut by 5 bases and J by 4 bases, with 15 bases left in between. The CDR3 has 14 amino acids. Looked up from germline, CDR1 is SQVTM and CDR2 is ANQGSEA. CDR3: CSVTGRRNYNEQFF. CDR3 nucleotides: TGCAGCGTTACAGGGAGGAGGAATTACAATGAGCAGTTCTTC.

Only a few counts were recorded for this clonotype. The chain employs TRBV30 and TRBJ1-1; no clear D. This CDR3 has 12 residues. Trimming removed 3 bases at V and 10 bases at J, with 15 bases between. Germline assignment: CDR1 GTSNPN and CDR2 SVGIG (reference sequence). CDR3 sequence: CAWSQGPGTAFF. The CDR3 DNA reads as TGTGCCTGGAGCCAAGGACCCGGAACAGCTTTCTTT.

The genes are TRBV7-2 and TRBJ2-5; 7 bases are shared with TRBD2. The V gene end was trimmed by 4 bases and the J gene end by 4 bases; junction bases not matched to a gene: 24. The CDR3 runs 20 residues. Germline loops: CDR1 SGHTA, CDR2 FQGNSA. The CDR3 DNA sequence: TGTGCCAGCAGCTCCCTCCCAACTAGGCGCGGGAGCCCCACCGGAGAGACCCAGTACTTC. Residues: CASSSLPTRRGSPTGETQYF. Combining the CDR3 with reference TRBV7-2 and TRBJ2-5 gives the whole variable domain GAGVSQSPSNKVTEKGKDVELRCDPISGHTALYWYRQSLGQGLEFLIYFQGNSAPDKSGLPSDRFSAERTGGSVSTLTIQRTQQEDSAVYLCASSSLPTRRGSPTGETQYFGPGTRLLVL.

This clonotype came up a few times. Here the CDR3 reads CASSYSTGTLTDTQYF. DNA of the CDR3: TGCGCCAGCAGCTACTCGACAGGGACCCTCACAGATACGCAGTATTTT. The J gene is TRBJ2-3, the V gene TRBV5-1; 7 bases line up with TRBD1. V lost 3 bases and J lost 2; bases outside the gene matches: 9. CDR1 SGHRS and CDR2 YFSETQ come from the germline V gene. This CDR3 comprises 16 residues.

This clonotype was seen repeatedly, ten times or more. The chain joins TRBV29-1 to TRBJ2-5; D not resolved. CDR3 length: 12 amino acids. Germline CDR1 is SQVTM and CDR2 is ANQGSEA. Trimming removed 3 bases at V and 1 base at J, with 6 bases between. Here the CDR3 reads CSVDGFQETQYF. The DNA of the CDR3 is TGCAGCGTTGACGGGTTCCAAGAGACCCAGTACTTC.

This clonotype occurred a few times. The CDR3 DNA is TGTGCCATCAGTGGGGGGACAGGGTCAGGCGAGCAGTACGTC. This translates into CAISGGTGSGEQYV. The chain links TRBV10-3 to TRBJ2-7; 9 bases fit TRBD1. There are 14 residues in the CDR3. V dropped 4 bases and J dropped 6; count of bases not matched to a gene: 7. Per germline, CDR1 ENHRY and CDR2 SYGVKD.

The rearrangement uses TRBV9 and TRBJ2-5, with TRBD2 matching 11 bases. The CDR3 is made up of 16 amino acids. Trimming took 2 bases from V and 5 from J; bases not matched to a gene: 8. CDR1 is SGDLS and CDR2 is YYNGEE in the germline V gene. The CDR3 bases are TGTGCCAGCAGCGTCCATAGCGGGGGGGTGTCGGAGACCCAGTACTTC. Translated, it gives CASSVHSGGVSETQYF.

This chain uses TRBV3-1 with TRBJ1-6; 8 bases agree with TRBD1. Germline V gene data show CDR1 as LGHDT and CDR2 as YNNKEL (reference sequence). The CDR3 runs 15 residues. Trimming removed 6 bases from V and 10 bases from J; junction bases left unmatched: 11. The CDR3 is CASSPTGAARSPLHF. The DNA of the CDR3 is TGTGCCAGCAGTCCGACAGGGGCGGCACGGTCACCCCTCCACTTT.

The rearrangement links TRBV14 to TRBJ1-1; possible D gene TRBD1, 6 bases. Germline-derived CDR1 and CDR2 are SGHDN and FVKESK. This CDR3 region has 17 residues. Trimming took 1 base from V and 0 from J, leaving 15 bases between them. Here the CDR3 reads CASSQGFAGQLNTEAFF. CDR3 DNA sequence: TGTGCCAGCAGCCAAGGCTTTGCTGGACAGCTGAACACTGAAGCTTTCTTT.

This clonotype was counted many times. The chain employs TRBV15 and TRBJ2-2; D gene uncertain. Looked up from germline, CDR1 is LNHNV and CDR2 is YYDKDF (reference sequence). The CDR3 length is 14 residues. Trimming took off 1 base at V and 6 bases at J, with 9 bases between the two ends. The CDR3 loop reads CATSRVPSSGELFF. For the CDR3, the DNA is TGTGCCACCAGCAGAGTTCCCTCTTCCGGGGAGCTGTTTTTT.

This clonotype was observed a few times. The genes are TRBV12-3 or TRBV12-4 and TRBJ2-3, with 9 bases matching TRBD2. The CDR3 is 19 residues long. The trim removed 4 bases at V and 6 bases at J, leaving 20 bases unmatched. CDR3 protein: CASSSRRGSGGIPRDTQYF. CDR3 coding DNA: TGTGCCAGCAGTTCCCGGAGGGGTAGCGGGGGAATCCCGAGGGATACGCAGTATTTT.